The rows below give T cell receptor beta chains drawn from one sample of a study of vaccination and CD4 T cells after COVID-19. TCRdb re-called the PCR reads through MiXCR, storing one row per CDR3 protein. The data show about 18,000 distinct CDR3 sequences, approximately 47% seen once. Antigen specificity for these receptors is unknown. The sample in question was CD4+ T cells from blood, cultured in vitro, obtained before SARS-CoV-2 vaccination. These receptors were obtained from a human donor who received a COVID-19 vaccine. The CDR3 runs from the conserved cysteine through the conserved F or W. The order of the fields is CDR3 DNA, CDR3 protein, CDR3 length, D gene, clone size, V gene, J gene. The D gene is left open where the match is weak. Only some rows state a clone size, as once, few, many or a class for expanded clones.

DNA: TGTGCCAGTAGTATTGCAACTGAAGCTTTCTTT; CDR3: CASSIATEAFF; length: 11; D: .; size: few; V: TRBV19; J: TRBJ1-1
DNA: TGCGCCAGCAGCCAAGACAGGGGTGAAGCTTTCTTT; CDR3: CASSQDRGEAFF; length: 12; D: .; size: few; V: TRBV4-1; J: TRBJ1-1
DNA: TGCAGCGTCGTGCTTCAGGGACACTATGGCTACACCTTC; CDR3: CSVVLQGHYGYTF; length: 13; D: .; size: few; V: TRBV29-1; J: TRBJ1-2
DNA: TGTGCCTGGAGTGGTCGGGGAACTAATGAAAAACTGTTTTTT; CDR3: CAWSGRGTNEKLFF; length: 14; D: .; size: .; V: TRBV30; J: TRBJ1-4
DNA: TGCAGTGCTGACAGGGCAGATACGCAGTATTTT; CDR3: CSADRADTQYF; length: 11; D: TRBD1; size: few; V: TRBV20-1; J: TRBJ2-3
DNA: TGTGCCAGCTCACTATACCAAGAGACCCAGTACTTC; CDR3: CASSLYQETQYF; length: 12; D: .; size: .; V: TRBV18; J: TRBJ2-5
DNA: TGTGCCAGCCCCCGAGGGGCAGTGAACACCGGGGAGCTGTTTTTT; CDR3: CASPRGAVNTGELFF; length: 15; D: .; size: few; V: TRBV7-9; J: TRBJ2-2
DNA: TGCGCCAGCGGGACTAACCCGAACACCGGGGAGCTGTTTTTT; CDR3: CASGTNPNTGELFF; length: 14; D: TRBD2; size: .; V: TRBV10-2; J: TRBJ2-2
DNA: TGTGCCACCAGTGATGGGACAGGGGTCTACAATGAGCAGTTCTTC; CDR3: CATSDGTGVYNEQFF; length: 15; D: TRBD1; size: few; V: TRBV24-1; J: TRBJ2-1
DNA: TGTGCCAGCAGAGAAGGTGGACTTTATAGCACAGATACGCAGTATTTT; CDR3: CASREGGLYSTDTQYF; length: 16; D: .; size: .; V: TRBV2; J: TRBJ2-3
DNA: TGTGCCAGCAGCCCGGTAAAATACAGGGCTAGCCGTAGCACAGATACGCAGTATTTT; CDR3: CASSPVKYRASRSTDTQYF; length: 19; D: .; size: .; V: TRBV6-1; J: TRBJ2-3
DNA: TGTGCCAGCAGCTTAGGAAGAAGGAGGACAGGACTGAACACTGAAGCTTTCTTT; CDR3: CASSLGRRRTGLNTEAFF; length: 18; D: TRBD1; size: .; V: TRBV7-2; J: TRBJ1-1
DNA: TGTGCCAGCAGCTTAGACCCGGGAGATTCAAACATTCAGTACTTC; CDR3: CASSLDPGDSNIQYF; length: 15; D: .; size: few; V: TRBV5-4; J: TRBJ2-4
DNA: TGTGCCAGCACGGGAAGTTATAATTCACCCCTCCACTTT; CDR3: CASTGSYNSPLHF; length: 13; D: .; size: few; V: TRBV6-1; J: TRBJ1-6
DNA: TGTGCCAGCAGTCGTGCGGCAGGGGTTGAGCAGTACTTC; CDR3: CASSRAAGVEQYF; length: 13; D: .; size: .; V: TRBV27; J: TRBJ2-7
DNA: TGTGCCAGCAGCTGGGCAGGGAACACTGAAGCTTTCTTT; CDR3: CASSWAGNTEAFF; length: 13; D: .; size: .; V: TRBV11-3; J: TRBJ1-1
DNA: TGTGCCACCAGCGGACCCGGGAGCAATCAGCCCCAGCATTTT; CDR3: CATSGPGSNQPQHF; length: 14; D: .; size: few; V: TRBV24-1; J: TRBJ1-5
DNA: TGTGCCAGCAGCTTAAACCCACAAGGGGTGGACTATGGCTACACCTTC; CDR3: CASSLNPQGVDYGYTF; length: 16; D: .; size: .; V: TRBV7-8; J: TRBJ1-2
DNA: TGTGCCAGCAGTTACTCGATAGCGAGGGGCGAGCAGTACTTC; CDR3: CASSYSIARGEQYF; length: 14; D: .; size: .; V: TRBV6-5; J: TRBJ2-7
DNA: TGTGCCAGCAGTTACTCCACTGTAGGGACAGGTTCAACTGGGGCCAACGTCCTGACTTTC; CDR3: CASSYSTVGTGSTGANVLTF; length: 20; D: TRBD1; size: .; V: TRBV6-5; J: TRBJ2-6
DNA: TGTGCCAGTAGTAGACAGGGTGTCCGGAACACTGAAGCTTTCTTT; CDR3: CASSRQGVRNTEAFF; length: 15; D: TRBD1; size: few; V: TRBV19; J: TRBJ1-1
DNA: TGCGCCAGCAGTGACCAGGGGTACTCACCCCTCCACTTT; CDR3: CASSDQGYSPLHF; length: 13; D: .; size: .; V: TRBV10-2; J: TRBJ1-6
DNA: TGCAGTGCTAGAGGGGCCACCGGGACTAACTACAATGAGCAGTTCTTC; CDR3: CSARGATGTNYNEQFF; length: 16; D: TRBD2; size: .; V: TRBV20-1; J: TRBJ2-1
DNA: TGTGCCAGCAGTCCCTCGGGGACAGCCCCCGAGACCCAGTACTTC; CDR3: CASSPSGTAPETQYF; length: 15; D: TRBD1; size: .; V: TRBV2; J: TRBJ2-5
DNA: TGTGCCTGGAGCCTGACGAATGAGCAGTTCTTC; CDR3: CAWSLTNEQFF; length: 11; D: .; size: .; V: TRBV30; J: TRBJ2-1
DNA: TGTGCCACCAGGGTAGCGGGGGCCAATGAGCAGTTCTTC; CDR3: CATRVAGANEQFF; length: 13; D: TRBD2; size: few; V: TRBV15; J: TRBJ2-1
DNA: TGCAGTGCTCCTCAAAGGACGGGTGCATTTGGGACCCAGTACTTC; CDR3: CSAPQRTGAFGTQYF; length: 15; D: .; size: .; V: TRBV20-1; J: TRBJ2-5
DNA: TGTGCCAGCACCACTCAGGGGGTTCAAGAGACCCAGTACTTC; CDR3: CASTTQGVQETQYF; length: 14; D: TRBD1; size: few; V: TRBV7-2; J: TRBJ2-5